This TCR beta chain originates from a study of T cells in Graves' hyperthyroidism and ophthalmopathy (dated by TCRdb to the late 2010s). For the wider study: Peripheral blood was sampled at the time of initial diagnosis, prior to any treatment. To identify distinguishing TCR V-J signatures, a discovery cohort of 100 or so patients was used, comprising under 45 with Graves' ophthalmopathy and roughly 60 with stable Graves' hyperthyroidism. Prospective prediction of ophthalmopathy was tested in an independent validation cohort of about 19 hyperthyroidism patients and around 16 patients who later progressed to ophthalmopathy. The 85 to 100 discovery patients were divided at random into training and test sets in a 7:3 ratio. In several Graves' hyperthyroidism patients, the study also compared T-cell repertoires from thyroid tissue with T-cell repertoires from blood. After sampling, hyperthyroidism patients received methimazole starting at 30 mg daily, and ophthalmopathy patients received high-dose intravenous methylprednisolone. According to the paper, TCR Vbeta CDR3 sequencing was carried out on over 130 peripheral blood samples, which came from around 43 ophthalmopathy, 75 or so hyperthyroidism and approximately 17 progressor patients.

Stable Graves' hyperthyroidism was defined as the absence of progression to ophthalmopathy over 18 months of follow-up. Hyperthyroidism patients were newly diagnosed, with disease duration under 2 months, and aged 18 to 65 years. Patients with uncontrolled infections, other autoimmune diseases, pregnancy or lactation were excluded. Diagnoses were based on clinical symptoms, serum thyroxine and TRAb, thyroid ultrasound and orbital computed tomography. Ficoll-Paque density gradient centrifugation was used to isolate PBMCs from around 10 ml of fresh peripheral blood. Total RNA was extracted with Trizol reagent, and quality was checked on an Agilent 2100 Bioanalyzer. Paper-wide results and their limitations: Most expanded thyroid clonotypes (frequency above 0.001) were also found in blood, which suggests that blood repertoires may mirror thyroid immune responses. No statistical method was used to set the sample size in advance, and investigators knew the group allocation. Ophthalmopathy was separated from stable hyperthyroidism by a 13 V-J signature model, with approximately 85% sensitivity and about 81% specificity obtained in cross-validation and 80%/75% obtained in testing. During validation, the model predicted progression to ophthalmopathy a median of approximately 6.5 months ahead of onset, with around 71% sensitivity and roughly 75% specificity.

The TCR beta CDR3 regions were amplified from the RNA transcripts. A first-round RT-PCR of the TCR CDR3 used the HTBI primer set with the Qiagen OneStep RT-PCR kit. The libraries were constructed in a second round of multiplex PCR and then size-selected and purified. Libraries were sequenced paired-end with 100 bp reads on an Illumina HiSeq2000. In the paper's pipeline: SOAPnuke was used to process the raw data, throwing out any read that contained adapters or uncalled bases, had a mean Phred below 15, or lacked an exact constant-primer or identifier match. COPE v1.2.5 was used to merge the high-quality paired reads, and each unique nucleotide sequence was defined as a clonotype. MiTCR v1.1 was used to align clonotypes to the IMGT TRBV, TRBD and TRBJ reference segments. The analysis included only V-J combinations with a frequency above 0.0001, which together covered more than 98% of the repertoires. The TCS score was defined as the ratio of F50 (clonal expansion) to E x V (chaos), calculated using BLOSUM62-based TCRdist between CDR3 peptides within each V-J. Welch's t-statistics and random forest reduced roughly 540 V-J features to 13, which were used in a naive Bayes classifier (R e1071). TCRdb reanalyzed the raw reads on its own, using fastp at Q25 for trimming and MiXCR for clone calling, and kept in-frame beta chains. One record per CDR3 amino acid sequence lists the most common genes and DNA. TCRdb, not the authors, supplied the V and J calls. In all, the sample holds some 550,000 distinct CDR3 sequences, and less than 25% of those were seen once. Of the sample, about 25% is held by the ten largest clones.

This clonotype was recorded at least ten times. The clone's antigen remains unknown. The sample holds no much larger clone one base away, and base qualities are not on file. The origin of this receptor is a man younger than 35 with Graves' hyperthyroidism. The sample consisted of blood.

The DNA is as follows: TGTGCCAGCACCCCGGGACAGGGAGTAAAGACCCAGTACTTC. Its translation is CASTPGQGVKTQYF. This chain is built from TRBV9 and TRBJ2-5; TRBD1 aligns with 9 central bases. CDR1 is given as SGDLS and CDR2 as YYNGEE, both from the germline V gene. Spanning cysteine to phenylalanine, the CDR3 consists of 14 amino acids. Only CDR3 DNA remains: 42 bases, in frame from the first base. Trimming takes 6 bases off V and 6 bases off J; junction bases not matched to a gene: 9.